Listed here are 28 T cell receptor beta chains from one sample, sequenced in a study of blood T cell repertoires in COVID-19. Some clones are missing from TCRdb's copy, which holds only in-frame ones; the method was immunoSEQ multiplex PCR. This sample has about 120,000 clones; less than 90% occur once, and the top ten carry around 2%. The sample consisted of peripheral blood. These receptors were obtained from a man in his thirties or forties with acute or convalescent COVID-19.

The genes are TRBV12-3 or TRBV12-4 and TRBJ2-3, with D uncertain. Trimming stripped 4 bases from V and 1 base from J, with 6 bases between. This CDR3 has 13 amino acids. CDR3 residues: CASSSTGTDTQYF. The CDR3, as DNA: TGTGCCAGCAGTTCTACAGGCACAGATACGCAGTATTTT.

The V and J genes are TRBV19 and TRBJ2-7, with 9 bases aligning to TRBD1. The V gene end was trimmed by 4 bases and the J gene end by 4 bases; junction bases not matched to a gene: 5. Per the germline V gene, CDR1 is LNHDA and CDR2 is SQIVND (reference sequence). This CDR3 spans 14 amino acids. This CDR3 is CASSTGTGFYEQYF. The CDR3 DNA follows: TGTGCCAGTAGTACCGGGACAGGGTTTTACGAGCAGTACTTC.

This clone has more than one count but fewer than ten. V usage is TRBV19 and J usage is TRBJ2-4, with 9 bases aligning to TRBD2. Per germline, CDR1 LNHDA and CDR2 SQIVND (reference sequence). CDR3 length: 13 amino acids. V gave up 5 bases and J gave up 9 bases; unmatched junction bases: 5. CDR3 nucleotides: TGTGCCAGTAGTCCCCTTAGCGGGAGCATTCAGTACTTC. It translates to CASSPLSGSIQYF.

The table lists this clone with a few counts. J is TRBJ2-2 and V is TRBV5-1, with TRBD2 identical over 7 bases. CDR3 length: 15 residues. The trim removed 0 bases at V and 12 bases at J, leaving 11 bases unmatched. Germline values: CDR1 SGHRS, CDR2 YFSETQ. CDR3 sequence: CASSLEGGGAGQLFF. CDR3 nucleotide sequence: TGCGCCAGCAGCTTGGAGGGCGGGGGAGCGGGACAGCTGTTTTTT.

V is TRBV27 and J is TRBJ2-1; TRBD1 might be the D (5 bases). This CDR3 comprises 16 residues. Trimming shortened V by 5 bases and J by 2 bases, and 16 bases separated the two germline ends. Germline V gene data show CDR1 as MNHEY and CDR2 as SMNVEV (reference sequence). The CDR3 sequence: CASSQNGAVTYNEQFF. Written as DNA, the CDR3 is TGTGCCAGCAGTCAAAATGGGGCAGTTACCTACAATGAGCAGTTCTTC.

This chain links TRBV7-3 with TRBJ2-3; 10 nucleotides agree with TRBD2. Trimming at V came to 4 bases and at J to 1 base, leaving 5 bases not matched to a gene. Germline V gives CDR1 SGHTA, CDR2 FQGTGA. The CDR3 spans 16 residues. CDR3: CASSSLAGARTDTQYF. Written as DNA, the CDR3 is TGTGCCAGCAGCTCCCTAGCGGGGGCCCGCACAGATACGCAGTATTTT.

J is TRBJ2-5 and V is TRBV9; possibly TRBD2 for D (6 bases). The V gene's germline CDR1 is SGDLS and CDR2 YYNGEE. The V and J ends lost 3 bases and 1 base respectively, with 13 bases between them. This CDR3 is 15 amino acids long. The CDR3 loop reads CASSARTTSQETQYF. In nucleotides, the CDR3 is TGTGCCAGCAGCGCCAGGACTACCAGCCAAGAGACCCAGTACTTC.

The rearrangement joins TRBV10-3 to TRBJ1-1, with 9 bases aligning to TRBD1. V lost 3 bases and J lost 4; bases outside the gene matches: 3. Germline loops: CDR1 ENHRY, CDR2 SYGVKD. The CDR3 contains 14 residues. CDR3 region: CAISDRDRATEAFF. The CDR3 nucleotides are TGTGCCATCAGTGATCGGGACAGGGCCACTGAAGCTTTCTTT.

The chain uses TRBV3-1 (or the pseudogene TRBV3-2) and TRBJ1-1; D uncertain. Trimming shortened V by 9 bases and J by 1 base, and 12 bases separated the two germline ends. Germline V gene lookup returns CDR1 LGHDT and CDR2 YNNKEL (reference sequence). The CDR3 consists of 13 residues. The CDR3 loop reads CASGGEGNTEAFF. The CDR3, as DNA: TGTGCCAGTGGCGGGGAGGGGAACACTGAAGCTTTCTTT.

V usage is TRBV7-2 and J usage is TRBJ2-7; 9 bases agree with TRBD1. J gave up 5 bases and V 5 bases, and 19 bases lay outside the gene matches. The CDR3 runs to 18 residues. CDR1 is SGHTA, CDR2 FQGNSA, per germline. This CDR3 reads CASSPGPYGTGSRDEQYF. Written as DNA, the CDR3 is TGTGCCAGCAGCCCCGGCCCATACGGGACAGGGAGCCGGGACGAGCAGTACTTC.

CDR3 bases: TGTGCCAGCAGCCCAAGCGGGAGGGCCTCCAATGAGCAGTTCTTC. This translates into CASSPSGRASNEQFF. V usage is TRBV6-5 and J usage is TRBJ2-1; 10 bases agree with TRBD2. Germline V CDR1 and CDR2: MNHEY, SVGAGI. This CDR3 has 15 amino acids. Germline trimming cut 6 bases from V and 6 bases from J; bases unmatched to any gene: 8.

The count of this clone is one. As DNA, the CDR3 is TGTGCCAGCAGTGACTCGGCCTCCGGGGAGCTGTTTTTT. As protein: CASSDSASGELFF. The J gene is TRBJ2-2, the V gene TRBV6-4, with unresolved D. This CDR3 is 13 amino acids long. The germline gives CDR1 MRHNA, CDR2 SNTAGT. Trimming pared 0 bases from V and 6 bases from J, leaving 5 bases between.

This chain uses TRBV30 with TRBJ1-2, with D maybe TRBD1 (6 bases). Between the trimmed V and J ends, which lost 2 bases and 8 bases, there was a span of 15 bases. There are 13 residues in the CDR3. CDR1 GTSNPN and CDR2 SVGIG come from the germline V gene (reference sequence). CDR3: CAWSRQELNGYTF. The CDR3 region has the DNA TGTGCCTGGAGTAGACAGGAATTGAACGGCTACACCTTC.

The chain is built from TRBV6-1 and TRBJ2-3; 8 positions agree with TRBD1. From germline, CDR1 is MNHNS and CDR2 SASEGT. This CDR3 is built from 17 residues. Trimming took 4 bases from V and 3 from J; bases not matched to a gene: 12. The CDR3, as DNA: TGTGCCAGCAGTGGGCCCCCGAGACAGGGGACAACAGATACGCAGTATTTT. It yields the protein CASSGPPRQGTTDTQYF.

This clone was seen a handful of times. The J gene is TRBJ2-2, the V gene TRBV7-9, with D possibly TRBD2 on 5 matching bases. V lost 10 bases and J lost 0, with 9 bases in between. The CDR3 extends over 13 amino acids. The germline gives CDR1 SEHNR, CDR2 FQNEAQ (reference sequence). Here the CDR3 reads CANSDPNTGELFF. CDR3 DNA: TGTGCCAATAGCGACCCGAACACCGGGGAGCTGTTTTTT.

J is TRBJ2-7 and V is TRBV2; possible D gene TRBD2, 6 bases. V dropped 6 bases and J dropped 5 bases, with 11 bases sitting between them. The germline V gene has CDR1 SNHLY and CDR2 FYNNEI. The CDR3 is 12 residues long. The CDR3 here is CASSEDYNEQYF. Here the CDR3 DNA reads TGTGCCAGCAGCGAGGACTACAACGAGCAGTACTTC.

This chain connects TRBV9 to TRBJ1-4; tentative D call: TRBD1 (6 bases). Germline values: CDR1 SGDLS, CDR2 YYNGEE. The CDR3 length is 14 residues. V lost 4 bases, J lost 4 bases, and 11 bases lay in between. CDR3 coding DNA: TGTGCCAGCAGCCCACGGACAGATAATGAAAAACTGTTTTTT. Protein: CASSPRTDNEKLFF.

The chain carries TRBV4-1 and TRBJ1-2; 7 bases fit TRBD1. Germline loops: CDR1 MGHRA, CDR2 YSYEKL. CDR3 length equals 15 residues. With V trimmed by 5 bases and J by 4 bases, 10 bases remained unmatched. The DNA for the CDR3 is TGCGCCAGCAGCGGCGGGACAGCGGGTAGCTATGGCTACACCTTC. Its translation is CASSGGTAGSYGYTF.

V gene TRBV10-1 combines with J gene TRBJ1-1; D is undetermined. Trimming took 0 bases from V and 5 from J, leaving 7 bases between them. CDR1 is WNHNN and CDR2 is SYGVQD in the germline V gene (reference sequence). The CDR3 loop spans 13 amino acids. CDR3 region: CASSESRWTEAFF. The DNA of the CDR3 is TGCGCCAGCAGTGAGTCCAGGTGGACTGAAGCTTTCTTT.

V usage is TRBV7-6 and J usage is TRBJ1-6; D unclear. V dropped 7 bases and J dropped 7 bases, with 11 bases sitting between them. The CDR3 has 13 amino acids. CDR1 is SGHVS and CDR2 is FNYEAQ in the germline V gene. CDR3 in DNA: TGTGCCAGCAAGGGAGCCAGAAATTCACCCCTCCACTTT. Amino acid sequence: CASKGARNSPLHF.

V is TRBV30 and J is TRBJ1-2; D unclear. In germline, CDR1 is GTSNPN, CDR2 SVGIG (reference sequence). This CDR3 comprises 14 residues. Trimming shortened V by 0 bases and J by 2 bases, and 10 bases separated the two germline ends. The CDR3 reads CAWSVLGRNYGYTF. The CDR3 bases are TGTGCCTGGAGTGTACTGGGCAGAAACTATGGCTACACCTTC.

The chain is built from TRBV19 and TRBJ1-1; D is perhaps TRBD1 (6 bases). V dropped 4 bases and J dropped 5 bases, with 17 bases sitting between them. Per the germline V gene, CDR1 is LNHDA and CDR2 is SQIVND (reference sequence). The CDR3 covers 15 residues. CDR3 sequence (DNA): TGTGCCAGTAGTACGCTAGAAGGGGGTTGGACTGAAGCTTTCTTT. Translation: CASSTLEGGWTEAFF.

This rearrangement joins TRBV2 to TRBJ1-2; 9 bases are shared with TRBD1. CDR3 length: 14 residues. V was pared by 5 bases and J by 6 bases, with 7 bases of the junction left unmatched. The germline V gene encodes CDR1 SNHLY and CDR2 FYNNEI. The CDR3 sequence: CASSPGTGPHGYTF. DNA for the CDR3: TGTGCCAGCAGTCCCGGGACAGGGCCTCATGGCTACACCTTC.

The chain combines TRBV30 with TRBJ2-7; 7 nucleotides match TRBD1. Germline CDR1 GTSNPN, CDR2 SVGIG (reference sequence). Germline trimming cut 2 bases from V and 6 bases from J; bases unmatched to any gene: 7. CDR3 length: 13 amino acids. The CDR3 coding sequence is TGTGCCTGGAGTCGACAGGGTATCATCGAGCAGTACTTC. Translating it yields CAWSRQGIIEQYF.

The J gene is TRBJ2-3, the V gene TRBV12-3 or TRBV12-4; D call uncertain. V lost 5 bases and J lost 6, with 9 bases in between. The CDR3 loop spans 12 amino acids. The CDR3 region has the DNA TGTGCCAGCAGTCCACTCGGGGATACGCAGTATTTT. Protein: CASSPLGDTQYF.

The V and J genes are TRBV3-1 (or the pseudogene TRBV3-2) and TRBJ2-6; D is unclear. V shed 4 bases and J shed 4 bases, with 5 bases lying between them. The CDR3 consists of 13 residues. Germline-derived CDR1 and CDR2 are LGHDT and YNNKEL (reference sequence). CDR3 amino acids: CASSRSGANVLTF. For the CDR3, the DNA is TGTGCCAGCAGCCGTTCAGGGGCCAACGTCCTGACTTTC.

V gene TRBV7-2 combines with J gene TRBJ1-2; no firm D call. Germline V CDR1 and CDR2: SGHTA, FQGNSA. The CDR3 has 14 residues. V lost 1 base to trimming and J lost 8 bases, with 14 bases between them. CDR3 protein: CASSLEGPTGGYTF. The CDR3, as DNA: TGTGCCAGCAGCTTAGAAGGGCCCACGGGGGGCTACACCTTC.

The chain joins TRBV29-1 to TRBJ1-2; D gene uncertain. This CDR3 is 10 amino acids long. Trimming left V 6 bases short and J 5 bases short, with 7 bases between. The germline gives CDR1 SQVTM, CDR2 ANQGSEA. The CDR3 DNA reads as TGCAGCGTGGAGAATTATGGCTACACCTTC. Amino acids: CSVENYGYTF.